The following is a T cell receptor beta chain sequence with its context. This receptor's antigen is unknown. Base qualities are not at hand, and no much larger clone is one base apart. The cohort comprised fewer than 750 healthy bone marrow donors. Cohort members were all nominally healthy when sampled, although unrecorded immune exposures were likely present. The donor was CMV seropositive and belonged to the group of 270 or so seropositive cohort members. A peripheral blood sample was provided by each donor, and peripheral blood mononuclear cells were used for TCR beta sequencing. Genomic DNA was extracted from the blood cell samples with the Qiagen DNeasy Blood Extraction Kit. V is pruned by 6 bases and J by 3 bases, leaving 4 bases of the junction without a gene match. Its CDR3 holds 14 amino acids, cysteine through phenylalanine. The read is trimmed to its CDR3 DNA, 42 bases read in frame from base 1. The CDR1 and CDR2 encoded by the germline V gene are MDHEN and SYDVKM.

This record comes from a study of cytomegalovirus exposure and HLA in healthy donors (dated by TCRdb to 2015 to 2018). For the study in its entirety: In an earlier analysis of under 750 of the donors, approximately 260 Gb of sequence data and roughly 100 million unique TCR beta sequences from about 180 million T cells were reported. On average, over 200,000 unique TCR beta nucleotide sequences were sequenced per donor among about 400 genotyped donors of the cohort, with roughly 18% of those sequences being non-productive. The study aimed to test whether signatures of past pathogen exposure could be identified by cataloging public T cell receptors. The later analysis used no new phenotypic data to find candidate immune exposures, relying instead on TCR beta sequences and their occurrence across donors. In a later analysis, previously published TCR beta repertoires from more than 500 donors were re-analyzed and high-resolution HLA genotyping was added so that TCR occurrence patterns could be studied. Because of strong linkage in the cohort, 5 or 6 DR-DQ haplotypes were treated as single units for association and clustering. An earlier analysis of around 580 of the donors used high-throughput TCR beta sequencing to judge whether each TCR beta V gene segment behaved as functional or pseudogenic. All discovery cohort repertoires had been generated on a single sequencing platform. Among the roughly 400 genotyped donors, approximately 76% belonged to the genetic ancestry cluster associated with self-reported Caucasian donors. The study used immunosequencing to profile the T cell repertoires of 600 to 850 subjects and linked those repertoires to cytomegalovirus serostatus. The number of typed donors differed by locus: roughly 620-640 for A, B, C, DRB1 and DQB1; approximately 520 for DQA1; 600 to 610 for DPA1; and approximately 450 for DPB1. Donor age, sex, ethnicity and CMV serostatus were compiled alongside the repertoire data. High-throughput TCR immunosequencing, statistical association of individual TCRs with disease status, and machine learning were combined to predict cytomegalovirus infection status. A later genetic analysis used genome-wide SNP genotypes for about 60% of the roughly 700 donors, treating that subset as a discovery cohort. An early release covering more than 500 HLA-typed donors comprised about 290 gigabases of sequencing data and 85 million to 100 million unique TCR sequences. Besides the first cohort of more than 650 subjects, a separate validation cohort made up of over a hundred different subjects was used. Both class I and class II loci were covered by HLA typing, at four-digit resolution.

The library was built by means of the immunoSEQ multiplex PCR assay. A mixture of 60 forward primers for TCR Vbeta segments and 13 reverse primers for TCR Jbeta segments was used in the multiplex PCR. A multiplex PCR assay on genomic DNA amplified the CDR3 region of rearranged TCR beta genes. On the Illumina HiSeq System, the amplified TCR beta libraries were sequenced as 87-base-pair reads. The authors' pipeline ran thus. A later analysis tallied tens of millions of unique TCR beta chains across the 660 or so repertoires, and roughly 11 million of those chains were shared by two or more donors. A nearest-neighbor algorithm error-corrected the raw reads and collapsed the reads into unique sequences, merging closely related sequences to remove PCR and sequencing errors. CDR3 sequences were aligned to IMGT reference sequences to assign V, D and J gene segments. For a sequence to be retained, a match of at least six nucleotides to both a V gene segment and a J gene segment was required. Rearrangements were classified as productive when the CDR3 lacked stop codons and remained in frame with V and J, and all other rearrangements were classified as non-productive. CDR3 was defined by IMGT convention, running from the second conserved V-encoded cysteine to the conserved J-encoded phenylalanine. Sequences without an unambiguous match to a single V gene segment were excluded from the earlier analysis of about 640 of the donors. An earlier analysis of about 600 of the donors called V segments functional above 56.7% productive rearrangements and segregating when the between-donor standard deviation exceeded 5%. A statistical classification framework was developed to diagnose cytomegalovirus status using the catalog of TCR beta chain sequences. A later analysis assigned V and J genes by comparing TCR nucleotide sequences with IMGT/GENE-DB human TR gene sequences. Using the TCRdist pipeline, a later analysis assigned CDR3 sequences along with most-parsimonious VDJ recombination scenarios. In a later analysis, each TCR beta chain was defined by its CDR3 amino acid sequence together with its V-gene family, and reads lacking a unique V-gene family were excluded. As a way to deal with suspected cross-contamination and a sequencing artifact, a later analysis dropped 450 to 700 nucleotide sequences that were highly shared and had low generation probability. For each public chain, a later analysis derived a clonal expansion index from normalized ranks of inferred template counts within each repertoire. In a later analysis, generation probabilities were computed with a VDJ recombination model fitted to out-of-frame rearrangements, and the resulting probabilities were checked against IGoR. A later analysis scored TCR-TCR, TCR-HLA and TCR-CMV co-occurrence with hypergeometric tests, applying a repertoire-size bias correction to TCR pairs. In a later analysis, false discovery rates were estimated by permuting HLA or CMV assignments 20 times. In a later analysis, co-occurring TCRs were grouped using DBSCAN, and TCRdist sequence similarity was added for clustering within HLA-allele-positive subsets. For co-occurrence clustering, repertoires with fewer than 30,000 or more than 120,000 public chains were excluded, along with a handful of repertoires with anomalous nucleotide sharing. TCRdb's version of the immuneACCESS table is confined to in-frame rearrangements and falls short of the full clone set. An unresolved V gene accounts for under half of the shortfall where checked; the remainder is of unknown origin. That table supplies the V and J calls and clone size; D and trimming were determined from the DNA. The table for this sample lists around 200,000 clones; around 80% of them were counted only once. Around 1.2% of the sample is taken by the ten largest.

What the authors observed across the whole study: Immune exposure information for the cohort was limited to CMV serostatus. A cluster of highly shared sequence variants was judged likely to represent a technical artifact of the sequencing pipeline. In this cohort, only TCR beta chains were sequenced, and detectable features were limited by the absence of alpha or paired-chain data. A later genetic analysis reported fewer N-insertions in productive TCRs among donors in an Asian-associated ancestry cluster than the approximately 700-donor mean. Cytomegalovirus status was reported to be diagnosed by the classifier with high specificity and sensitivity in both the original and validation cohorts. The earlier analysis of some 540 of the donors excluded some 15 rarely observed V segments, including chromosome 9 orphons, because counts were too low. When HLA alleles, especially DR and DQ, strongly co-occurred, TCR associations were difficult to assign to individual alleles. A later genetic analysis associated a missense DCLRE1C variant with V-gene and J-gene trimming of TCR beta chains, and an independent cohort replicated the association. A later analysis found that most CMV-associated TCR beta chains appeared HLA-restricted, with HLA associations seemingly driven largely by CMV exposure. In vitro tests confirmed that a few of the cytomegalovirus-associated TCR beta chains recognize cytomegalovirus antigens. Correlated functional status among segregating V segments might reflect linkage disequilibrium, but an unknown experimental factor could not be ruled out. In a later analysis, the rate of TCR association differed among HLA loci, with DRB1 alleles having the most associated TCRs and HLA-C alleles having the fewest. While some public TCRs were present in many individuals, most TCR sequences turned up only very rarely across donors. Because HLA typing was missing for some donors at each locus, association tests included only the typed subset. According to the authors, the approach could potentially be generalized to other disease states and immunological phenotypes. A further reported finding was that TCR beta sequences accurately predicted the HLA-A and HLA-B alleles for most subjects in the first cohort. In an earlier analysis of 500 to 650 of the donors, most TCR beta V segments appeared in productive rearrangements about 87% or about 30% of the time, broadly matching IMGT annotations. Presence/absence analyses assumed roughly uniform sequencing depth across donors, an assumption that may not hold. At a false discovery rate of 0.05, a later analysis linked roughly 17,000 TCR beta sequences to specific HLA alleles. A later analysis found that HLA-associated TCR beta chains were more clonally expanded and had lower generation probabilities than equally common non-associated chains. A later analysis reported that several top co-occurrence clusters appeared linked to parvovirus B19, influenza, CMV and Epstein-Barr virus. Some IMGT-functional V segments, including TRBV6-2 and TRBV6-3, could not be distinguished by the 87-base-pair reads and were therefore excluded. The study gave a list of under 200 TCR beta chains associated with cytomegalovirus.

The origin of this receptor is a girl aged 2 to 9 in good health and CMV-seropositive. Specimen: PBMCs. Recombination connected TRBV28 to TRBJ1-5; 8 bases in between match TRBD1. Here the CDR3 is given as CASRWTGNNQPQHF. The DNA sequence follows: TGTGCCAGCAGATGGACAGGGAACAATCAGCCCCAGCATTTT.